The 11 T cell receptor beta chains in this list originate from one sample, sequenced in a study of immune heterogeneity within non-small cell lung tumors. The template consisted of bulk tumor genomic DNA, with roughly 0.55 ug used per sample. Several biopsies per primary tumor were taken during surgery, spaced as far apart as possible. Those enrolled were patients newly diagnosed with untreated non-small cell lung cancer and undergoing curative surgery. CDR3 of TCR beta was amplified by multiplex PCR that used 32 V and 13 J primers. TCRdb independently ran MiXCR on the multiplex PCR reads; one entry per CDR3 protein. The data hold some 3,200 distinct CDR3 sequences, with around 49% observed a single time. Sequenced: lung tumor tissue. These receptors originate from an older man with non-small cell lung cancer.

The V call is TRBV3-1, the J call TRBJ2-3; 7 bases are shared with TRBD2. From germline, CDR1 is LGHDT and CDR2 YNNKEL (reference sequence). The CDR3 is made up of 15 amino acids. J gave up 0 bases and V 6 bases, and 6 bases lay outside the gene matches. CDR3: CASRGSGPSTDTQYF. The DNA of the CDR3 is TGTGCCAGCAGAGGTAGCGGGCCTAGCACAGATACGCAGTATTTT.

This clonotype turned up a few times. V gene TRBV2 combines with J gene TRBJ2-7; the D call may be TRBD1 or TRBD2 (5 bases each). This CDR3 contains 14 residues. V lost 4 bases and J lost 1, with 11 bases in between. Germline lookup yields CDR1 SNHLY and CDR2 FYNNEI. The CDR3 nucleotides read TGTGCCAGCAGTGGGGGACCACCTTCCTACGAGCAGTACTTC. Protein product: CASSGGPPSYEQYF.

The chain has TRBV25-1 and TRBJ2-1; 8 bases fit TRBD2. This CDR3 has 13 amino acids. V lost 6 bases and J lost 3; bases outside the gene matches: 1. Germline V gives CDR1 MGHDK, CDR2 SYGVNS. The CDR3 coding sequence is TGTGCCAGCAGCCGGGGGGGCTACAATGAGCAGTTCTTC. Its protein is CASSRGGYNEQFF.

This clonotype was detected a few times. The chain recombines TRBV6-1 with TRBJ1-2; 8 bases align to TRBD1. V shed 6 bases, J shed 5 bases, and the junction held 8 bases outside the gene matches. CDR3 size: 14 residues. From germline, CDR1 is MNHNS and CDR2 SASEGT. CDR3 sequence (DNA): TGTGCCAGCAGGGACTTGGACAGGGTATATGGCTACACCTTC. This codes for CASRDLDRVYGYTF.

This clonotype is termed large. The chain is built from TRBV20-1 and TRBJ2-2; either TRBD1 or TRBD2 may fit D (5 bases each). The CDR3 has 16 residues. V dropped 0 bases and J dropped 4 bases, with 15 bases sitting between them. Germline assignment: CDR1 DFQATT and CDR2 SNEGSKA (reference sequence). CDR3 coding DNA: TGCAGTGCTAGAGATCGGGGACGGGCTAGCACCGGGGAGCTGTTTTTT. Translation gives CSARDRGRASTGELFF.

This clonotype was found a few times. This chain connects TRBV18 to TRBJ2-7; perhaps D is TRBD1 or TRBD2 (5 bases each). Trimming shortened V by 2 bases and J by 3 bases, and 8 bases separated the two germline ends. CDR1 KGHSH and CDR2 LQKENI come from the germline V gene. This CDR3 has 13 amino acids. The CDR3 loop reads CASSPFGGYEQYF. The DNA of the CDR3 is TGTGCCAGCTCACCATTTGGGGGCTACGAGCAGTACTTC. The variable domain in full, completed from reference TRBV18 and TRBJ2-7, reads NAGVMQNPRHLVRRRGQEARLRCSPMKGHSHVYWYRQLPEEGLKFMVYLQKENIIDESGMPKERFSAEFPKEGPSILRIQQVVRGDSAAYFCASSPFGGYEQYFGPGTRLTVT.

The rearrangement links TRBV7-2 to TRBJ1-1; no firm D call. The germline V gene has CDR1 SGHTA and CDR2 FQGNSA. V was shortened by 1 base and J by 1 base, with 7 bases between the two germline ends. This CDR3 is 14 amino acids long. The CDR3 loop is CASSLVVWNTEAFF. In nucleotides, the CDR3 is TGTGCCAGCAGCTTAGTCGTCTGGAACACTGAAGCTTTCTTT. Full variable domain (remainder filled in from reference TRBV7-2 and TRBJ1-1): GAGVSQSPSNKVTEKGKDVELRCDPISGHTALYWYRQSLGQGLEFLIYFQGNSAPDKSGLPSDRFSAERTGGSVSTLTIQRTQQEDSAVYLCASSLVVWNTEAFFGQGTRLTVV.

This clonotype was picked up a small number of times. The CDR3 region is CASSRRSSHEQYF. The DNA of the CDR3 is TGTGCCAGCAGCCGCCGATCCTCACACGAGCAGTACTTC. This rearrangement joins TRBV7-9 to TRBJ2-7; D is uncertain. This CDR3 spans 13 amino acids. V gave up 5 bases and J gave up 5 bases, with 13 bases separating them. Germline V CDR1 and CDR2: SEHNR, FQNEAQ (reference sequence).

This rearrangement joins TRBV6-2 or TRBV6-3 to TRBJ2-7; possible D gene TRBD2, 5 bases. The CDR3 consists of 14 residues. Trimming removed 4 bases at V and 3 bases at J, with 13 bases between. Germline CDR1 and CDR2: MNHEY and SVGEGT. The CDR3 bases are TGTGCCAGCAGTTCCTCGGGATATATCTACGAGCAGTACTTC. It translates to CASSSSGYIYEQYF.

CDR3 residues: CASSSDGSLETQYF. The CDR3 DNA is TGTGCCAGCAGTTCAGACGGAAGTTTGGAGACCCAGTACTTC. The V gene is TRBV28, the J gene TRBJ2-1; no firm D call. The J call may be incorrect, as the DNA end agrees better with TRBJ2-5. Germline V gene sequence: CDR1 MDHEN, CDR2 SYDVKM. The CDR3 is 14 residues long.

By share, this clonotype ranks as large. For the CDR3, the DNA is TGTGCCAGTAGTATATCGACCGGGGGAGTCTACACCTTC. Its translation is CASSISTGGVYTF. V usage is TRBV19 and J usage is TRBJ1-2; possible D gene TRBD1, 5 bases. Germline V gene data show CDR1 as LNHDA and CDR2 as SQIVND (reference sequence). This CDR3 is 13 amino acids long. Trimming left V 2 bases short and J 10 bases short, with 14 bases between.